This is a list of T cell receptor beta chains from one sample in a study of neurological immune-mediated disorders. Each CDR3 protein gets one entry after TCRdb re-called the 5' RACE reads with MiXCR. The sample holds tens of thousands of distinct CDR3 sequences, approximately 4% seen once. Sequenced: PBMCs. The receptors shown here come from a man aged 50-59 years with multiple sclerosis. The CDR3 runs from the conserved cysteine through the conserved F or W. The D gene is left open where the match is weak. The size field is filled for only some rows; it gives once, few, many or a size class.

V gene: TRBV14; D gene: .; J gene: TRBJ2-3; clone size: few; CDR3 protein: CASSQVRSGGGTQYF; CDR3 DNA: TGTGCCAGCAGCCAAGTAAGATCCGGCGGTGGTACGCAGTATTTT
V gene: TRBV7-6; D gene: .; J gene: TRBJ2-7; clone size: few; CDR3 protein: CASSYDTYEQYF; CDR3 DNA: TGTGCCAGCAGCTATGACACCTACGAGCAGTACTTC
V gene: TRBV5-6; D gene: .; J gene: TRBJ2-7; clone size: few; CDR3 protein: CASSPPTYEQYF; CDR3 DNA: TGTGCCAGCAGCCCGCCGACCTACGAGCAGTACTTC
V gene: TRBV5-1; D gene: .; J gene: TRBJ1-5; clone size: few; CDR3 protein: CASSLDPGMGQPQNF; CDR3 DNA: TGCGCCAGCAGCTTGGACCCCGGGATGGGTCAGCCCCAGAATTTT
V gene: TRBV9; D gene: .; J gene: TRBJ2-7; clone size: many; CDR3 protein: CASSVIPSSYEQYF; CDR3 DNA: TGTGCCAGCAGCGTAATCCCCTCTTCCTACGAGCAGTACTTC
V gene: TRBV29-1; D gene: .; J gene: TRBJ2-7; clone size: many; CDR3 protein: CSARGDRSSYEQYF; CDR3 DNA: TGCAGCGCGAGAGGGGACCGGAGCTCCTACGAGCAGTACTTC
V gene: TRBV3-1; D gene: .; J gene: TRBJ1-5; clone size: many; CDR3 protein: CASSQDLGRRQPQHF; CDR3 DNA: TGTGCCAGCAGCCAAGATCTGGGGAGGAGGCAGCCCCAGCATTTT
V gene: TRBV5-1; D gene: .; J gene: TRBJ1-1; clone size: many; CDR3 protein: CASSLVAGAGNTEAFF; CDR3 DNA: TGCGCCAGCAGCTTGGTTGCGGGGGCAGGGAACACTGAAGCTTTCTTT
V gene: TRBV29-1; D gene: .; J gene: TRBJ2-7; clone size: few; CDR3 protein: CSVELSAGAEQYF; CDR3 DNA: TGCAGCGTTGAGCTTTCGGCAGGAGCCGAGCAGTACTTC
V gene: TRBV5-1; D gene: .; J gene: TRBJ1-2; clone size: .; CDR3 protein: CASSLSLESAYGYTF; CDR3 DNA: TGCGCCAGCAGCTTGTCCTTGGAGTCGGCCTATGGCTACACCTTC